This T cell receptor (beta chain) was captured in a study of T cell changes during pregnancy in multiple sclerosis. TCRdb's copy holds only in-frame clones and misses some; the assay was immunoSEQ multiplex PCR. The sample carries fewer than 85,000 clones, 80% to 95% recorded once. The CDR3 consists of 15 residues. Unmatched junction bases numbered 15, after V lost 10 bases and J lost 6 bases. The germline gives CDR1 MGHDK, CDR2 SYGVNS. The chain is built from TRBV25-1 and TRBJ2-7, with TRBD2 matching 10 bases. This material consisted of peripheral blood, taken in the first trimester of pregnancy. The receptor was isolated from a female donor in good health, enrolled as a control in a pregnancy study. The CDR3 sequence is CATPQLAGIEREQYF. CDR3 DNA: TGTGCCACCCCACAACTAGCGGGAATTGAACGCGAGCAGTACTTC.